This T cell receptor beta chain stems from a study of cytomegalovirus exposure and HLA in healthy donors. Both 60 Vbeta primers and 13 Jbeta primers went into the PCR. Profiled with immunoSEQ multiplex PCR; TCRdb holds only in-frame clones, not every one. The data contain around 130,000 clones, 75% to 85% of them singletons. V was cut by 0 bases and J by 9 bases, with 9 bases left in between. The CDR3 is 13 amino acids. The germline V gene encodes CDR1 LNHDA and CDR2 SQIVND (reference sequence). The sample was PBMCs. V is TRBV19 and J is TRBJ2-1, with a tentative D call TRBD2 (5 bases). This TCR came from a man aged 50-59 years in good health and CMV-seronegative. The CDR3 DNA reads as TGTGCCAGTAGTATAGACGCAGGAGGTGAGCAGTTCTTC. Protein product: CASSIDAGGEQFF.